This is a list of T cell receptor beta chains from one sample in a study of OX40 agonist ivuxolimab in advanced cancers. Only in-frame clones appear in the TCRdb table, and some are missing; sequencing was by immunoSEQ multiplex PCR. The repertoire includes under 50,000 clones, approximately 82% of them detected once, and under 9% sits in the top ten. The specimen was CD4+ or CD8+ T cells sorted from blood, collected in a trial of the OX40 agonist ivuxolimab. Receptors were obtained from an adult with an advanced solid tumor such as melanoma, head and neck, liver or kidney cancer. Each CDR3 is given with its conserved first and last residue. The D gene is left open where the match is weak. The size field is filled for only some rows; it gives once, few, many or a size class.

.	TRBV5-8	.	TRBJ2-7	CASITRPPAYEQYF	TGTGCCAGCATCACGCGGCCGCCCGCCTACGAGCAGTACTTC
.	TRBV19	.	TRBJ1-2	CASSPADIPYGYTF	TGTGCCAGTAGTCCCGCCGACATTCCCTATGGCTACACCTTC
.	TRBV2	TRBD2	TRBJ2-1	CASRTSVGDEQFF	TGTGCCAGCCGGACTAGCGTAGGCGATGAGCAGTTCTTC
.	TRBV4-3	TRBD1	TRBJ1-6	CASSQEPGGFGNSPLHF	TGCGCCAGCAGCCAAGAGCCAGGGGGCTTCGGTAATTCACCCCTCCACTTT
.	TRBV5-4	.	TRBJ2-3	CASSLQGIGTDTQYF	TGTGCCAGCAGCTTACAAGGTATTGGCACAGATACGCAGTATTTT
.	TRBV5-1	TRBD1	TRBJ1-5	CASSLDSGGGQPQHF	TGCGCCAGCAGCCTCGATTCAGGGGGGGGACAGCCCCAGCATTTT
.	TRBV7-8	.	TRBJ1-2	CASSLSTPRVSSNYGYTF	TGTGCCAGCAGCCTTAGTACACCCAGGGTTTCTTCTAACTATGGCTACACCTTC
.	TRBV7-8	.	TRBJ1-1	CASSLRGGGTEAFF	TGTGCCAGCAGCCTCAGGGGAGGTGGAACTGAAGCTTTCTTT
once	TRBV18	.	TRBJ1-6	CASSPLPPSNSPLHF	TGTGCCAGCTCACCACTCCCGCCTAGTAATTCACCCCTCCACTTT
.	TRBV2	.	TRBJ2-7	CASSESGGFYEQYF	TGTGCCAGCAGTGAATCCGGAGGCTTCTACGAGCAGTACTTC
.	TRBV29-1	.	TRBJ1-1	CSVEYSRTEAFF	TGCAGCGTTGAATATAGTAGGACTGAAGCTTTCTTT
.	TRBV9	.	TRBJ1-1	CASSVQSMNTEAFF	TGTGCCAGCAGCGTACAGTCCATGAACACTGAAGCTTTCTTT
once	TRBV21-1	.	TRBJ1-5	CASRRRDAIILSNQPQHF	TGTGCCAGCAGGAGAAGGGACGCCATAATCTTAAGCAATCAGCCCCAGCATTTT
few	TRBV7-6	TRBD1	TRBJ1-1	CASSAGGQGRTEAFF	TGTGCCAGCAGCGCAGGGGGACAGGGTCGTACTGAAGCTTTCTTT
.	TRBV5-1	.	TRBJ1-1	CASSLITASVRVNTEAFF	TGCGCCAGCAGCTTAATTACGGCCTCCGTGAGGGTGAACACTGAAGCTTTCTTT
once	TRBV7-9	TRBD1	TRBJ2-5	CASSSETGTGALEQYF	TGTGCCAGCAGCTCGGAAACCGGGACAGGGGCGTTGGAGCAGTACTTC
.	TRBV27	TRBD1	TRBJ2-1	CASSLFGTGIYNEQFF	TGTGCCAGCAGTTTATTCGGGACAGGGATCTACAATGAGCAGTTCTTC
once	TRBV19	.	TRBJ2-7	CASSIVGLPHYEQYF	TGTGCCAGTAGTATAGTGGGACTCCCTCACTACGAGCAGTACTTC
.	TRBV6-5	.	TRBJ2-7	CASSYSSRAYEQYF	TGTGCCAGCAGTTACTCGAGCCGTGCCTACGAGCAGTACTTC
.	TRBV7-9	.	TRBJ1-5	CASSSQAPPQHF	TGTGCCAGCAGCTCACAGGCCCCGCCCCAGCATTTT
.	TRBV25-1	.	TRBJ2-2	CASSSPLGTGELFF	TGTGCCAGCAGTTCTCCATTGGGCACCGGGGAGCTGTTTTTT
.	TRBV11-3	TRBD1	TRBJ1-6	CASSFVRGGSRNSPLHF	TGTGCCAGCAGCTTCGTCAGGGGGGGCTCACGTAATTCACCCCTCCACTTT
.	TRBV5-4	.	TRBJ2-2	CASSFRAGGELFF	TGTGCCAGCAGCTTCCGAGCGGGCGGGGAGCTGTTTTTT
.	TRBV11-1	TRBD1	TRBJ2-7	CASSPRDRGREQYF	TGTGCCAGCAGCCCCCGGGACAGGGGGCGCGAGCAGTACTTC
.	TRBV9	.	TRBJ2-3	CASSVKVSDTQYF	TGTGCCAGCAGCGTAAAGGTTAGCGATACGCAGTATTTT
.	TRBV7-2	.	TRBJ2-7	CASSLVPAYEQYF	TGTGCCAGCAGCTTAGTTCCCGCCTACGAGCAGTACTTC
.	TRBV19	.	TRBJ1-1	CASSIAGGLDTEAFF	TGTGCCAGTAGTATAGCTGGAGGGTTGGACACTGAAGCTTTCTTT
.	TRBV11-2	TRBD2	TRBJ2-5	CASSLDRGSGSYQETQYF	TGTGCCAGCAGCTTAGATCGGGGTAGCGGGAGCTATCAAGAGACCCAGTACTTC
.	TRBV25-1	.	TRBJ2-3	CASSDPRATDTQYF	TGTGCCAGCAGTGACCCAAGGGCCACAGATACGCAGTATTTT
.	TRBV7-8	.	TRBJ1-1	CASSLVRTTEAFF	TGTGCCAGCAGCTTAGTTAGGACCACTGAAGCTTTCTTT
.	TRBV5-6	.	TRBJ2-7	CASSLASTDEQYF	TGTGCCAGCAGCTTGGCCTCGACGGACGAGCAGTACTTC
few	TRBV2	.	TRBJ1-5	CASSDGAQPQHF	TGTGCCAGCAGTGATGGAGCCCAGCCCCAGCATTTT
.	TRBV15	.	TRBJ1-1	CATSRRNIGSPEAFF	TGTGCCACCAGCAGACGAAACATCGGATCCCCTGAAGCTTTCTTT
.	TRBV6-5	.	TRBJ1-6	CASTDSLNSPLHF	TGTGCCAGCACGGACAGCCTCAATTCACCCCTCCACTTT
once	TRBV5-6	.	TRBJ2-7	CASSLTETLQYF	TGTGCCAGCAGCTTGACGGAGACGTTGCAGTACTTC
.	TRBV11-2	.	TRBJ2-7	CASSLPTTYSYEQYF	TGTGCCAGCAGCTTACCTACAACCTATTCGTACGAGCAGTACTTC
.	TRBV27	.	TRBJ2-5	CASSLGSGGTQYF	TGTGCCAGCAGTTTAGGGTCCGGAGGGACCCAGTACTTC
.	TRBV6-1	TRBD2	TRBJ2-7	CASSSASGTYEQYF	TGTGCCAGCTCGAGCGCTAGCGGTACCTACGAGCAGTACTTC
.	TRBV11-2	.	TRBJ2-7	CASGKWEGGLEQYF	TGTGCCAGCGGAAAGTGGGAGGGGGGCCTGGAGCAGTACTTC
.	TRBV11-2	.	TRBJ2-7	CASSLGGSHEQYF	TGTGCCAGCAGCTTAGGGGGCAGTCACGAGCAGTACTTC